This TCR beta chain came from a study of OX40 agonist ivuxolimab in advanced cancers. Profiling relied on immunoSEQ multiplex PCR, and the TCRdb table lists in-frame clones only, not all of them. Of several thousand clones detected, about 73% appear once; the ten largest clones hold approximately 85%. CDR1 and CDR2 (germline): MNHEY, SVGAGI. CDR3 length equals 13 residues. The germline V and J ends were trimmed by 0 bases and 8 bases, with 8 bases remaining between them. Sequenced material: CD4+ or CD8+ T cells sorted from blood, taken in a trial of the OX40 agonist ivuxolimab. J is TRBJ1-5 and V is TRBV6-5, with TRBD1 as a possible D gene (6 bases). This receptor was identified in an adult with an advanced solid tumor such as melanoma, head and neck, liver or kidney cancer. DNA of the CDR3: TGTGCCAGCAGTTACTCAGGGGGGGAGCCCCAGCATTTT. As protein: CASSYSGGEPQHF.